The rows below give T cell receptor beta chains drawn from one sample of a study of spatial heterogeneity in lung cancer. TCRdb independently ran MiXCR on the 5' RACE reads; one entry per CDR3 protein. Of roughly 14,000 distinct CDR3 sequences in the sample, roughly a tenth are singletons; the top ten hold approximately 32%. The specimen comprised PBMCs, sampled at surgery. The receptors were sampled from a male donor with early-stage non-small cell lung cancer. Each CDR3 is given with its conserved first and last residue. The order of the fields is J gene, D gene, V gene, clone size, CDR3 protein, CDR3 DNA. A D gene is named only where the DNA matches it firmly. Clone size appears in some rows only: once, few, many, or a class for an expanded clone.

j_call: TRBJ2-1
d_call: TRBD1
v_call: TRBV7-9
clone_size: -
cdr3_aa: CASSLRQGSYNEQFF
cdr3_nt: TGTGCCAGCAGCCTCCGACAGGGCTCCTACAATGAGCAGTTCTTC

j_call: TRBJ2-2
d_call: TRBD1
v_call: TRBV6-6
clone_size: once
cdr3_aa: CASKGGQGATGELFF
cdr3_nt: TGTGCCAGCAAAGGAGGACAGGGGGCTACCGGGGAGCTGTTTTTT

j_call: TRBJ2-1
d_call: TRBD2
v_call: TRBV7-3
clone_size: many
cdr3_aa: CASSLLSPLAEESSYNEQFF
cdr3_nt: TGTGCCAGCAGCTTACTGAGTCCTCTAGCGGAGGAGAGCTCCTACAATGAGCAGTTCTTC

j_call: TRBJ2-7
d_call: TRBD1
v_call: TRBV11-2
clone_size: -
cdr3_aa: CASSLDITGEVNF
cdr3_nt: TGTGCCAGCAGCTTAGATATCACAGGGGAAGTCAACTTC

j_call: TRBJ2-1
d_call: -
v_call: TRBV7-9
clone_size: many
cdr3_aa: CASSLGRSGNSYNEQFF
cdr3_nt: TGTGCCAGCAGCTTAGGGAGGTCAGGCAACTCCTACAATGAGCAGTTCTTC

j_call: TRBJ2-2
d_call: TRBD2
v_call: TRBV5-4
clone_size: many
cdr3_aa: CASTTQTSGNTGELFF
cdr3_nt: TGTGCCAGCACCACCCAGACTAGCGGGAACACCGGGGAGCTGTTTTTT

j_call: TRBJ2-3
d_call: TRBD1
v_call: TRBV29-1
clone_size: few
cdr3_aa: CSVEGAGTGREDTQYF
cdr3_nt: TGCAGCGTTGAAGGGGCCGGGACAGGGAGAGAGGATACGCAGTATTTT

j_call: TRBJ2-5
d_call: -
v_call: TRBV6-2/TRBV6-3
clone_size: many
cdr3_aa: CASSYRGREETQYF
cdr3_nt: TGTGCCAGCAGTTACCGGGGCAGGGAAGAGACCCAGTACTTC

j_call: TRBJ2-3
d_call: -
v_call: TRBV9
clone_size: many
cdr3_aa: CASSVAVGDTQYF
cdr3_nt: TGTGCCAGCAGCGTAGCGGTGGGAGATACGCAGTATTTT

j_call: TRBJ2-1
d_call: -
v_call: TRBV12-3/TRBV12-4
clone_size: -
cdr3_aa: CASSRNRVNEQFF
cdr3_nt: TGTGCCAGCAGTCGGAACAGGGTCAATGAGCAGTTCTTC

j_call: TRBJ2-7
d_call: TRBD2
v_call: TRBV7-8
clone_size: -
cdr3_aa: CASSHPSRLGTSTLGQYF
cdr3_nt: TGTGCCAGCAGCCACCCGTCTAGGTTAGGGACTAGCACCCTCGGGCAGTACTTC

j_call: TRBJ1-5
d_call: -
v_call: TRBV28
clone_size: medium-sized
cdr3_aa: CASSLPVNGNQPQHF
cdr3_nt: TGTGCCAGCAGTTTACCGGTTAACGGCAATCAGCCCCAGCATTTT

j_call: TRBJ2-2
d_call: TRBD1
v_call: TRBV5-5
clone_size: many
cdr3_aa: CASRTGQGLGELFF
cdr3_nt: TGTGCCAGCAGAACCGGACAGGGGTTGGGGGAGCTGTTTTTT

j_call: TRBJ1-1
d_call: -
v_call: TRBV4-1
clone_size: many
cdr3_aa: CDSSQARGGTEAFF
cdr3_nt: TGCGACAGCAGCCAAGCCAGGGGAGGCACTGAAGCTTTCTTT

j_call: TRBJ2-1
d_call: -
v_call: TRBV6-5
clone_size: -
cdr3_aa: CASSIGRTDNEQFF
cdr3_nt: TGTGCCAGCAGTATTGGACGCACGGACAATGAGCAGTTCTTC

j_call: TRBJ2-7
d_call: -
v_call: TRBV28
clone_size: many
cdr3_aa: CASMPRGAYEQYF
cdr3_nt: TGTGCCAGCATGCCCAGGGGGGCCTACGAGCAGTACTTC

j_call: TRBJ2-7
d_call: TRBD2
v_call: TRBV5-5
clone_size: -
cdr3_aa: CASSLEEGLAGVEQYF
cdr3_nt: TGTGCCAGCAGCTTGGAAGAGGGCCTAGCGGGAGTCGAGCAGTACTTC

j_call: TRBJ2-3
d_call: TRBD2
v_call: TRBV2
clone_size: many
cdr3_aa: CASISGLAGAKGTDTQYF
cdr3_nt: TGTGCCAGCATTTCGGGGCTAGCGGGAGCTAAAGGCACAGATACGCAGTATTTT

j_call: TRBJ2-4
d_call: -
v_call: TRBV15
clone_size: medium-sized
cdr3_aa: CATSREGRGFLQYF
cdr3_nt: TGTGCCACCAGCAGAGAGGGCAGAGGGTTCCTTCAGTACTTC

j_call: TRBJ2-7
d_call: -
v_call: TRBV27
clone_size: many
cdr3_aa: CASSPRGQYREQYF
cdr3_nt: TGTGCCAGCAGTCCGCGGGGTCAGTATAGGGAGCAGTACTTC

j_call: TRBJ2-7
d_call: -
v_call: TRBV21-1
clone_size: few
cdr3_aa: CASSQGTRGPYEQYF
cdr3_nt: TGTGCCAGCAGTCAAGGGACAAGGGGCCCCTACGAGCAGTACTTC

j_call: TRBJ1-2
d_call: TRBD1
v_call: TRBV20-1
clone_size: many
cdr3_aa: CSAIRQGGYGYTF
cdr3_nt: TGCAGTGCTATTAGACAGGGTGGTTATGGCTACACCTTC

j_call: TRBJ2-3
d_call: TRBD2
v_call: TRBV4-1
clone_size: many
cdr3_aa: CASSQEPSGGSTDTQYF
cdr3_nt: TGCGCCAGCAGCCAAGAGCCTAGCGGGGGTAGCACAGATACGCAGTATTTT

j_call: TRBJ2-6
d_call: -
v_call: TRBV6-5
clone_size: few
cdr3_aa: CASRSEPSRSVLTF
cdr3_nt: TGTGCCAGCAGATCGGAGCCCAGCCGCAGCGTCCTGACTTTC

j_call: TRBJ1-2
d_call: -
v_call: TRBV7-9
clone_size: many
cdr3_aa: CASSLAGAGDGYTF
cdr3_nt: TGTGCCAGCAGCTTAGCCGGGGCGGGGGACGGCTACACCTTC

j_call: TRBJ2-3
d_call: -
v_call: TRBV12-3/TRBV12-4
clone_size: many
cdr3_aa: CASSYRGSRTDTQYF
cdr3_nt: TGTGCCAGCAGTTATAGGGGGAGTCGCACAGATACGCAGTATTTT

j_call: TRBJ2-5
d_call: -
v_call: TRBV24-1
clone_size: -
cdr3_aa: CVTSDSFAPQETQYF
cdr3_nt: TGTGTCACCAGTGATTCCTTCGCACCCCAAGAGACCCAGTACTTC

j_call: TRBJ1-2
d_call: -
v_call: TRBV29-1
clone_size: many
cdr3_aa: CSVDPLPSRAKYYGYTF
cdr3_nt: TGCAGCGTTGATCCCCTGCCGAGCCGTGCGAAATACTATGGCTACACCTTC

j_call: TRBJ2-6
d_call: -
v_call: TRBV28
clone_size: many
cdr3_aa: CASKNGGANVLTF
cdr3_nt: TGTGCCAGCAAGAACGGTGGGGCCAACGTCCTGACTTTC

j_call: TRBJ2-2
d_call: -
v_call: TRBV7-3
clone_size: many
cdr3_aa: CASSPRSNTGELFF
cdr3_nt: TGTGCCAGCAGCCCCCGCTCGAACACCGGGGAGCTGTTTTTT

j_call: TRBJ1-1
d_call: -
v_call: TRBV7-3
clone_size: many
cdr3_aa: CASSPDGARVAEAFF
cdr3_nt: TGTGCCAGCAGCCCCGACGGGGCGCGGGTGGCTGAAGCTTTCTTT

j_call: TRBJ2-4
d_call: -
v_call: TRBV4-3
clone_size: medium-sized
cdr3_aa: CASSQWRGGGNIQYF
cdr3_nt: TGCGCCAGCAGCCAATGGAGGGGCGGAGGAAACATTCAGTACTTC

j_call: TRBJ2-7
d_call: -
v_call: TRBV29-1
clone_size: many
cdr3_aa: CSVQDSYEQYF
cdr3_nt: TGCAGCGTCCAGGACAGCTACGAGCAGTACTTC

j_call: TRBJ2-7
d_call: -
v_call: TRBV6-4
clone_size: -
cdr3_aa: CASSDSGTHYEQYF
cdr3_nt: TGTGCCAGCAGTGACTCCGGGACACACTACGAGCAGTACTTC

j_call: TRBJ1-2
d_call: TRBD1
v_call: TRBV28
clone_size: many
cdr3_aa: CASSSTTGPIYGYTF
cdr3_nt: TGTGCCAGCAGTTCCACGACAGGGCCAATCTATGGCTACACCTTC

j_call: TRBJ2-7
d_call: -
v_call: TRBV28
clone_size: -
cdr3_aa: CASRTFTGVQYF
cdr3_nt: TGTGCCAGCAGAACCTTCACGGGCGTACAGTACTTC

j_call: TRBJ2-5
d_call: -
v_call: TRBV7-2
clone_size: -
cdr3_aa: CASSPQGDSRETQYF
cdr3_nt: TGTGCCAGCAGCCCGCAAGGTGATAGTAGGGAGACCCAGTACTTC

j_call: TRBJ1-2
d_call: TRBD1
v_call: TRBV15
clone_size: -
cdr3_aa: CATSRDRAGGASSYGYTF
cdr3_nt: TGTGCCACCAGCAGAGACAGGGCAGGGGGCGCCTCTTCCTATGGCTACACCTTC

j_call: TRBJ2-4
d_call: TRBD1
v_call: TRBV28
clone_size: few
cdr3_aa: CASSLPDRADIQYF
cdr3_nt: TGTGCCAGCAGTTTGCCGGACAGGGCGGACATTCAGTACTTC

j_call: TRBJ2-1
d_call: TRBD2
v_call: TRBV20-1
clone_size: medium-sized
cdr3_aa: CSARDLWGLSGSFDEQFF
cdr3_nt: TGCAGTGCTAGAGATCTTTGGGGGCTTAGCGGGAGTTTCGATGAGCAGTTCTTC

j_call: TRBJ1-5
d_call: -
v_call: TRBV28
clone_size: many
cdr3_aa: CASREPNQPQHF
cdr3_nt: TGTGCCAGCAGGGAACCCAATCAGCCCCAGCATTTT